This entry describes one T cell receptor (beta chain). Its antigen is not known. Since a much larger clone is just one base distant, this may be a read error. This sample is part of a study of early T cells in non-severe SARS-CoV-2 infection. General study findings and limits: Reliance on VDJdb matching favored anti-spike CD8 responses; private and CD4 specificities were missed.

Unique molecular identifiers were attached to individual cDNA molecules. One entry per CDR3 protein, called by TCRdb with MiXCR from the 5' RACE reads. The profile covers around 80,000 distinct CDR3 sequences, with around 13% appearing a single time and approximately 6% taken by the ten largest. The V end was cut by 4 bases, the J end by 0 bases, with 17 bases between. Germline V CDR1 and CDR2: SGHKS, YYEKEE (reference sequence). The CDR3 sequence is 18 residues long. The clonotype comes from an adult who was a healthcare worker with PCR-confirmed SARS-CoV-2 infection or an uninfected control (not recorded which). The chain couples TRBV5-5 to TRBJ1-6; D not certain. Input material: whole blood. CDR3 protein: CASSVRWVTSSYNSPLHF. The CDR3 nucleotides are TGTGCCAGCAGCGTTCGCTGGGTAACGAGCTCCTATAATTCACCCCTCCACTTT. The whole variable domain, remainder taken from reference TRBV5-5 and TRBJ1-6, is DAGVTQSPTHLIKTRGQQVTLRCSPISGHKSVSWYQQVLGQGPQFIFQYYEKEERGRGNFPDRFSARQFPNYSSELNVNALLLGDSALYLCASSVRWVTSSYNSPLHFGNGTRLTVT.